The 25 T cell receptor beta chains given below trace back to one sample, sequenced in a study of radiation and T cells in renal cell carcinoma. Time point reported: blood 4 weeks post-SBRT, at nephrectomy. Treatment indicated: 15 Gy SBRT to primary tumor, nephrectomy 4 weeks later. The protocol was immunoSEQ multiplex PCR, while the TCRdb copy is restricted to in-frame clones and leaves out a portion. The sample includes just over 95,000 clones, around 80% of them seen just once. Sequencing used blood, obtained from a patient whose treatment included radiotherapy and nephrectomy. The source of these receptors is a man aged 60 to 75 with renal cell carcinoma.

This sequence joins TRBV6-5 and TRBJ2-7; D may match TRBD1 or TRBD2 (5 bases each). CDR1 is MNHEY and CDR2 is SVGAGI in the germline V gene. This CDR3 contains 14 residues. Trimming stripped 0 bases from V and 3 bases from J, with 9 bases between. The CDR3 coding sequence is TGTGCCAGCAGTTACTCGAGGGGTAACTACGAGCAGTACTTC. It is translated as CASSYSRGNYEQYF.

This rearrangement joins TRBV14 to TRBJ2-6; TRBD1 or TRBD2 may be the D gene (6 bases each). Trimming cost V 3 bases and J 6 bases, with 15 bases left between them. Germline values: CDR1 SGHDN, CDR2 FVKESK. CDR3 size: 16 residues. The CDR3 coding sequence is TGTGCCAGCAGCCATCGCGGGACAACGGTGGCCAACGTCCTGACTTTC. Protein: CASSHRGTTVANVLTF.

The V gene is TRBV11-3, the J gene TRBJ2-1; D is unresolved. The CDR3 runs 14 residues. V was clipped by 4 bases and J by 7 bases, with 14 bases between them. CDR1 is SGHNT, CDR2 YENEEA, per germline. CDR3 in DNA: TGTGCCAGCAGCTCGATTCGAGCGACAAATGAGCAGTTCTTC. Amino acid sequence: CASSSIRATNEQFF.

This chain joins TRBV7-9 and TRBJ1-4; TRBD1 agrees at 8 bases. The CDR3 has 17 residues. Losses at the gene ends were 1 base for V and 3 bases for J; bases not matched to a gene: 7. CDR1 is SEHNR and CDR2 is FQNEAQ in the germline V gene (reference sequence). The chain's CDR3 is CASSLVTGGTANEKLFF. In DNA, the CDR3 is TGTGCCAGCAGCTTAGTAACAGGGGGTACGGCTAATGAAAAACTGTTTTTT.

Here the CDR3 reads CASSSRVVGEAFF. CDR3 sequence (DNA): TGCGCCAGCAGCTCCAGGGTTGTCGGTGAAGCTTTCTTT. The chain is built from TRBV4-3 and TRBJ1-1; D might be TRBD1 (5 bases). The germline gives CDR1 LGHNA, CDR2 YSLEER. The germline V and J ends were trimmed by 5 bases and 7 bases, with 14 bases remaining between them. This CDR3 has 13 residues.

This chain connects TRBV21-1 to TRBJ2-3; TRBD1, as called in the table, went unchecked against the DNA. TRBV21-1 is a pseudogene locus. The CDR3 has 16 amino acids. The CDR3 nucleotides read TGTGCCAGCCACAGGGAGGGGACAGGGGCTTCAGATACGCAGTATTTT. Translated: CASHREGTGASDTQYF.

The chain joins TRBV2 to TRBJ1-2; D is uncertain. Germline V gene lookup returns CDR1 SNHLY and CDR2 FYNNEI. Deletions cut 2 bases from V and 0 bases from J, with 10 bases between. The CDR3 totals 15 residues. The CDR3 region has the DNA TGTGCCAGCAGTGAATGGGCAGAGACTAACTATGGCTACACCTTC. Its protein product is CASSEWAETNYGYTF.

The chain couples TRBV6-1 to TRBJ1-1, with D maybe TRBD1 (6 bases). V gave up 3 bases and J gave up 0 bases, with 8 bases separating them. The CDR3 has 14 residues. CDR1 is MNHNS, CDR2 SASEGT, per germline. In DNA, the CDR3 is TGTGCCAGCAGTGAGAGGGGGATGAACACTGAAGCTTTCTTT. Its protein is CASSERGMNTEAFF.

The rearrangement uses TRBV10-3 and TRBJ2-1; 11 positions match TRBD1. V lost 4 bases to trimming and J lost 6 bases; unmatched junction nucleotides: 8. Germline values: CDR1 ENHRY, CDR2 SYGVKD. This CDR3 contains 16 residues. CDR3 sequence reads: CAISVGPGQGVNEQFF. CDR3 DNA: TGTGCCATCAGTGTGGGACCGGGACAGGGGGTCAATGAGCAGTTCTTC.

The chain combines TRBV5-1 with TRBJ2-2, with D hard to call. CDR3 size: 16 residues. Per the germline V gene, CDR1 is SGHRS and CDR2 is YFSETQ. The V end lost 2 bases, the J end lost 2 bases, and 13 bases lay between the germline ends. Here the CDR3 DNA reads TGCGCCAGCAGCTTTTTAAGTACAGATAACACCGGGGAGCTGTTTTTT. It codes for CASSFLSTDNTGELFF.

The J gene is TRBJ1-2, the V gene TRBV28; D is ambiguous. Trimming removed 6 bases from V and 8 bases from J, with 16 bases in between. The CDR3 loop spans 13 amino acids. Germline V gene lookup returns CDR1 MDHEN and CDR2 SYDVKM. In nucleotides, the CDR3 is TGTGCCAGCAGATCTTATCAGAGGCGCGGCTACACCTTC. Encoded protein: CASRSYQRRGYTF.

The chain couples TRBV5-1 to TRBJ1-3, with TRBD1 identical over 9 bases. The CDR3 spans 15 residues. Trimming cost V 5 bases and J 4 bases; bases outside gene matches: 7. Germline loops: CDR1 SGHRS, CDR2 YFSETQ. This CDR3 reads CASSWGQGSGNTIYF. The CDR3 region has the DNA TGCGCCAGCAGTTGGGGACAGGGTAGCGGAAACACCATATATTTT.

The V and J genes are TRBV10-1 and TRBJ2-7; 12 bases are shared with TRBD2. The CDR3 sequence is 16 residues long. Looked up from germline, CDR1 is WNHNN and CDR2 is SYGVQD (reference sequence). Trimming cost V 4 bases and J 2 bases; bases outside gene matches: 6. The DNA of the CDR3 is TGCGCCAGCAGTGGAGAGGGACTAGCGGGCGCCTACGAGCAGTACTTC. Translation: CASSGEGLAGAYEQYF.

The gene calls are TRBV9 and TRBJ2-3; D unresolved. Germline V lookup: CDR1 SGDLS, CDR2 YYNGEE. Trimming shortened V by 3 bases and J by 2 bases, and 13 bases separated the two germline ends. There are 15 residues in the CDR3. The CDR3 loop reads CASSASLSDTDTQYF. The CDR3 DNA reads TGTGCCAGCAGCGCGTCGCTCAGCGACACAGATACGCAGTATTTT.

The chain couples TRBV5-1 to TRBJ2-1; D unresolved. Germline CDR1 reads SGHRS; CDR2 reads YFSETQ. V gave up 0 bases and J gave up 9 bases, with 4 bases separating them. CDR3 length: 11 residues. The CDR3 is CASSLDGEQFF. The DNA for the CDR3 is TGCGCCAGCAGCTTGGATGGTGAGCAGTTCTTC. The whole variable domain, filled in from reference TRBV5-1 and TRBJ2-1, reads KAGVTQTPRYLIKTRGQQVTLSCSPISGHRSVSWYQQTPGQGLQFLFEYFSETQRNKGNFPGRFSGRQFSNSRSEMNVSTLELGDSALYLCASSLDGEQFFGPGTRLTVL.

The chain has TRBV6-5 and TRBJ1-4; D might be TRBD1 (6 bases). Germline loops: CDR1 MNHEY, CDR2 SVGAGI. Trimming cost V 9 bases and J 2 bases, with 10 bases left between them. The CDR3 runs 13 residues. The CDR3 protein is CASQGGTNEKLFF. The CDR3 nucleotides read TGTGCCAGTCAAGGGGGGACTAATGAAAAACTGTTTTTT.

This clone is a singleton in its sample. V is TRBV6-1 and J is TRBJ1-1; D gene unclear. Germline V gene lookup returns CDR1 MNHNS and CDR2 SASEGT. The length of the CDR3 is 13 residues. Trimming took off 7 bases at V and 0 bases at J, with 9 bases between the two ends. The CDR3 reads CASTLSMNTEAFF. CDR3 sequence (DNA): TGTGCCAGCACTCTATCCATGAACACTGAAGCTTTCTTT.

The J gene is TRBJ1-4, the V gene TRBV5-1; TRBD1 is a possible D gene (6 bases). The germline gives CDR1 SGHRS, CDR2 YFSETQ. Trimming removed 5 bases at V and 11 bases at J, with 22 bases between. This CDR3 spans 15 amino acids. CDR3 bases: TGCGCCAGCAGTTTTGACGGGGCTCGGGGGCGGAAACTGTTTTTT. This codes for CASSFDGARGRKLFF. Based on the CDR3 plus reference TRBV5-1 and TRBJ1-4, the full variable domain is KAGVTQTPRYLIKTRGQQVTLSCSPISGHRSVSWYQQTPGQGLQFLFEYFSETQRNKGNFPGRFSGRQFSNSRSEMNVSTLELGDSALYLCASSFDGARGRKLFFGSGTQLSVL.

The chain employs TRBV7-2 and TRBJ2-2; D ambiguous. Germline V gives CDR1 SGHTA, CDR2 FQGNSA. The CDR3 sequence is 15 residues long. V was trimmed by 6 bases and J by 6 bases, leaving 17 bases between them. CDR3 nucleotides: TGTGCCAGCAGAAAAGCTGGCATATCTGCCGGGGAGCTGTTTTTT. This encodes CASRKAGISAGELFF.

This clone has more than one count but fewer than ten. The chain combines TRBV27 with TRBJ2-1; the D gene is possibly TRBD2 (5 bases). The V end was cut by 6 bases, the J end by 15 bases, with 24 bases between. CDR3 length equals 14 residues. Germline V CDR1 and CDR2: MNHEY, SMNVEV (reference sequence). Here the CDR3 reads CASSAELVGNQWFF. CDR3 bases: TGTGCCAGCAGCGCCGAACTAGTCGGAAACCAGTGGTTCTTC.

The V gene is TRBV5-1, the J gene TRBJ2-3; D possibly corresponds to TRBD2 (6 bases). Germline lookup yields CDR1 SGHRS and CDR2 YFSETQ. CDR3 length equals 16 residues. V lost 0 bases, J lost 0 bases, and 11 bases lay in between. CDR3 region: CASSLEGGVSTDTQYF. As DNA, the CDR3 is TGCGCCAGCAGCTTGGAGGGCGGGGTGAGCACAGATACGCAGTATTTT.

The chain uses TRBV28 and TRBJ1-2; 7 nucleotides agree with TRBD1. The CDR3 contains 15 residues. The trim removed 6 bases at V and 2 bases at J, leaving 9 bases unmatched. Germline CDR1 reads MDHEN; CDR2 reads SYDVKM. The CDR3 coding sequence is TGTGCCAGCAGACTACAGGGGTTAATCAACTATGGCTACACCTTC. It yields the protein CASRLQGLINYGYTF.

CDR3 in amino acids: CASSDRGGQNTEAFF. In DNA form, the CDR3 reads TGTGCCAGCAGTGACAGGGGAGGTCAGAACACTGAAGCTTTCTTT. V usage is TRBV6-6 and J usage is TRBJ1-1; 8 bases agree with TRBD1. CDR1 is MNHNY, CDR2 SVGAGI, per germline (reference sequence). The trim removed 5 bases at V and 1 base at J, leaving 6 bases unmatched. The CDR3 has 15 amino acids.

This chain links TRBV7-2 with TRBJ2-1; 12 positions match TRBD2. This CDR3 has 16 residues. Per the germline V gene, CDR1 is SGHTA and CDR2 is FQGNSA. Losses at the gene ends were 2 bases for V and 7 bases for J; bases not matched to a gene: 6. The CDR3 protein is CASSLSTSGSRNEQFF. The CDR3 DNA sequence: TGTGCCAGCAGCTTATCGACTAGCGGGAGCCGGAATGAGCAGTTCTTC.

The V and J genes are TRBV28 and TRBJ2-5, with D possibly matching TRBD1 (6 bases). V gave up 7 bases and J gave up 0 bases, with 12 bases separating them. CDR1 is MDHEN and CDR2 is SYDVKM in the germline V gene. The CDR3 runs to 14 residues. CDR3 bases: TGTGCCAGCACCTGGGACAACGACCAAGAGACCCAGTACTTC. Its translation: CASTWDNDQETQYF.